This T cell receptor beta chain was sequenced during a study of blood T cell repertoires in COVID-19. CDR1 is LNHDA and CDR2 is SQIVND in the germline V gene (reference sequence). There are 16 residues in the CDR3. V lost 3 bases and J lost 0, with 12 bases in between. Patients in Seattle were enrolled during active infection, then followed longitudinally. This table comes from immunoSEQ multiplex PCR, and its TCRdb copy is limited to in-frame clones, with some not included. The sample records roughly 41,000 clones, just under 75% being singletons. Sequenced sample: peripheral blood. The V gene is TRBV19, the J gene TRBJ1-5; D is perhaps TRBD1 (6 bases). The clonotype comes from a man aged 65 to 85 with COVID-19, enrolled during active disease. In DNA form, the CDR3 reads TGTGCCAGTAGTATGGGGGACATCTATAGCAATCAGCCCCAGCATTTT. Its protein product is CASSMGDIYSNQPQHF.